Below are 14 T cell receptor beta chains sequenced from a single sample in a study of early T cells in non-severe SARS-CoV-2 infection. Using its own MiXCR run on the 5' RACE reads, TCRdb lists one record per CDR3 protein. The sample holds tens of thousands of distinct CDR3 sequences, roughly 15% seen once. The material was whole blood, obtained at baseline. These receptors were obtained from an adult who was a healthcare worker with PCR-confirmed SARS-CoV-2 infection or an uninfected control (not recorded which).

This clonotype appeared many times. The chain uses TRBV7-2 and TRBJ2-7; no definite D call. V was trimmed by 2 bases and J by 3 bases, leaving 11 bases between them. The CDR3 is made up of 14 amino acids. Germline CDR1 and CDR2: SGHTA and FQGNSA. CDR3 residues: CASSLSAADYEQYF. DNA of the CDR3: TGTGCCAGCAGCTTAAGTGCGGCAGACTACGAGCAGTACTTC.

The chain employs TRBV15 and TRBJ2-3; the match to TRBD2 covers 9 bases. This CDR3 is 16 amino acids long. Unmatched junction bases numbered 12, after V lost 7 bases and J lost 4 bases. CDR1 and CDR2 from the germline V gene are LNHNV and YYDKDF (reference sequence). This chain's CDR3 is CATNTGLAREADTQYF. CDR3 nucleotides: TGTGCCACCAACACCGGACTAGCGAGAGAGGCAGATACGCAGTATTTT.

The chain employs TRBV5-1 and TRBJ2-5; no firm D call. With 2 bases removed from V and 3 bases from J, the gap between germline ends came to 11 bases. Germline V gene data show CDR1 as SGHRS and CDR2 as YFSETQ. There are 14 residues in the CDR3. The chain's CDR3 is CASSLAGRKETQYF. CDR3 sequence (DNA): TGCGCCAGCAGCTTAGCAGGACGGAAAGAGACCCAGTACTTC.

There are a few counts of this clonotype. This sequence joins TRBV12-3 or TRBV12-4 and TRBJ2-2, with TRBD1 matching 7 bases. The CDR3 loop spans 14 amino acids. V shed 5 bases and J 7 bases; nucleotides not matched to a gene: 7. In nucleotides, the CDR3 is TGTGCCAGCAGTCAAGACAGGGAAGTCGGGGAGCTGTTTTTT. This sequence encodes CASSQDREVGELFF.

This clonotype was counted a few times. CDR3 amino acids: CASSISNQETQYF. CDR3 nucleotide sequence: TGTGCCAGTAGTATTAGCAACCAAGAGACCCAGTACTTC. The rearrangement joins TRBV19 to TRBJ2-5; D gene unclear. Germline CDR1 and CDR2: LNHDA and SQIVND (reference sequence). V was clipped by 3 bases and J by 0 bases, with 5 bases between them. The CDR3 is 13 residues long.

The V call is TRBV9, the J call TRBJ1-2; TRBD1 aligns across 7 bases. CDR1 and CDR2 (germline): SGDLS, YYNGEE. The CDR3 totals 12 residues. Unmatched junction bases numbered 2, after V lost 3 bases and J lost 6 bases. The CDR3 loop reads CASSAQGDGYTF. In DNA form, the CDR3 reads TGTGCCAGCAGCGCCCAGGGGGATGGCTACACCTTC.

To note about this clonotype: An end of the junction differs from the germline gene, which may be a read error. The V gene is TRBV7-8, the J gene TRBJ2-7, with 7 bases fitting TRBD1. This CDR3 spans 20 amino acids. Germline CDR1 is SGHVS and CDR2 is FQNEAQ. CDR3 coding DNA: TGTGCCAGCAGCTCTCAGCCTAGGACAGGTTACCCATACCGCTCCTCCGAGCAGTACTTC. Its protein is CASSSQPRTGYPYRSSEQYF.

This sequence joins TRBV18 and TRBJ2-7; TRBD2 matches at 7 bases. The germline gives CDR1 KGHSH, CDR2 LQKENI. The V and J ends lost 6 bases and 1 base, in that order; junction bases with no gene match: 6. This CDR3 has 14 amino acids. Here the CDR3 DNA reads TGTGCCAGCTCTCAAACCGGGAGGTCCTACGAGCAGTACTTC. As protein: CASSQTGRSYEQYF.

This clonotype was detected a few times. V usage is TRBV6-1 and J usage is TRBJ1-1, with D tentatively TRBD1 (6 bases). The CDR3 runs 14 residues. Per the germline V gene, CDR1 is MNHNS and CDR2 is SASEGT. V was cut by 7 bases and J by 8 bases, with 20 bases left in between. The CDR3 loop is CASTMPIRTEEAFF. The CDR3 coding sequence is TGTGCCAGCACCATGCCGATCCGGACAGAAGAAGCTTTCTTT.

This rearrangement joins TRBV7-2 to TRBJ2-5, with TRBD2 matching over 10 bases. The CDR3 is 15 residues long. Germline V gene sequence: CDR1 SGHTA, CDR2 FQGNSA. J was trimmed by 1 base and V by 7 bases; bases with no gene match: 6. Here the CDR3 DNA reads TGTGCCAGCAAGCCGGGACTAGCGATCCAAGAGACCCAGTACTTC. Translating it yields CASKPGLAIQETQYF.

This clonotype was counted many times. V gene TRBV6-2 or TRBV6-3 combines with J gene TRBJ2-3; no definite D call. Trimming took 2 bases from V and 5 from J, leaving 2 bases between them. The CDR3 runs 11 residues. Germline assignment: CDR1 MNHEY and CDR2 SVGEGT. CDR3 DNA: TGTGCCAGCAGTTACGGAGATACGCAGTATTTT. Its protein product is CASSYGDTQYF.

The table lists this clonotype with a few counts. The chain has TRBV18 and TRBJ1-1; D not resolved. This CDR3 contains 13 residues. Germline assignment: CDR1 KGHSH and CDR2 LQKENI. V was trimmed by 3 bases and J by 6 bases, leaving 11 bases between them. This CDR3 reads CASSPGREAEAFF. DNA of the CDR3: TGTGCCAGCTCACCTGGAAGGGAAGCTGAAGCTTTCTTT.

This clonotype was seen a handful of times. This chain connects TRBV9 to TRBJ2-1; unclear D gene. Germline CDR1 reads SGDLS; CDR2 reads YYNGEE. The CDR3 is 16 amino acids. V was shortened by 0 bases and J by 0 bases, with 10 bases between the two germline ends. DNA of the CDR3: TGTGCCAGCAGCGTAGAGGGCGGCTCCTCCTACAATGAGCAGTTCTTC. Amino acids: CASSVEGGSSYNEQFF.

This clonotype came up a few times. The CDR3 loop reads CASSHTRELFF. CDR3 nucleotides: TGTGCCAGCAGCCATACTAGGGAGCTGTTTTTT. The chain joins TRBV3-1 to TRBJ2-2; D ambiguous. This CDR3 contains 11 residues. Germline loops: CDR1 LGHDT, CDR2 YNNKEL (reference sequence). Trimming removed 3 bases at V and 9 bases at J, with 5 bases between.